The clone carrying this T cell receptor beta chain was picked up a small number of times. Its antigen is still unknown. Between the trimmed V and J ends, which lost 7 bases and 9 bases, there was a span of 14 bases. The CDR3 contains 12 residues. Germline CDR1 is SGHRS and CDR2 is YFSETQ. The data were taken from a study of post-analysis software for immune sequencing data. Across the study: Disease trajectories encompassed relapsing-remitting, secondary progressive and progressive-relapsing multiple sclerosis.

The study, taken as a whole, reports: Five or six TRBV segments appeared more often in patients than in controls, and TRBV5-6, TRBV5-1 and TRBV20-1 were among these. With F measure, samples from one preparation batch clustered together strongly. Versus controls, multiple sclerosis patients showed significantly lower diversity (normalized Chao1).

TCR beta cDNA libraries included unique molecular identifiers. With about 0.9 to 11 million T cells as the source, some 500,000 cDNA molecules resulted. MiXCR, applied by TCRdb to the PCR reads, yields one record per CDR3 protein. This table holds 550,000 to 700,000 distinct CDR3 sequences, about 40% found once. Specimen: blood. V is TRBV5-1 and J is TRBJ2-1; tentative D call: TRBD1 (5 bases). The TCR originated in a girl between 10 and 17 years old with multiple sclerosis. In nucleotides, the CDR3 is TGCGCCAGCTTTGACCCTAGGGGTGAGCAGTTCTTC. Amino acids: CASFDPRGEQFF.